Below are 24 T cell receptor beta chains sequenced from a single sample in a study of T cell changes during pregnancy in multiple sclerosis (dated by TCRdb to the late 2010s). The protocol used for the library was the immunoSEQ multiplex PCR assay. TCRdb mirrors the immuneACCESS table, restricted to in-frame sequences. Some clones are absent from its copies; in checked studies, under half trace to an unresolved V gene, and the reason for the others is unknown. Here the sample has roughly 24,000 clones; just over 85% occur a single time. The ten largest clones take up approximately 8% of the sample. The sequencing here drew on CD8+ T cells from peripheral blood mononuclear cells, taken in the first trimester of pregnancy. The receptors shown here come from a female donor in good health, enrolled as a control in a pregnancy study.

The V call is TRBV9, the J call TRBJ1-5; 7 positions agree with TRBD1. Germline CDR1 SGDLS, CDR2 YYNGEE. V shed 3 bases, J shed 3 bases, and the junction held 9 bases outside the gene matches. The length of the CDR3 is 16 residues. This CDR3 reads CASSAEPGQFNQPQHF. The CDR3 nucleotides read TGTGCCAGCAGCGCAGAGCCGGGACAGTTCAATCAGCCCCAGCATTTT.

The chain employs TRBV19 and TRBJ1-1, with TRBD1 identical over 10 bases. Germline loops: CDR1 LNHDA, CDR2 SQIVND (reference sequence). CDR3 length: 15 residues. Trimming cost V 5 bases and J 1 base; bases outside gene matches: 4. CDR3 coding DNA: TGTGCCAGTAGTGCCTGGGACAGGGGGAACACTGAAGCTTTCTTT. This sequence encodes CASSAWDRGNTEAFF.

The chain is built from TRBV11-2 and TRBJ1-3, with no clear D. Trimming pared 4 bases from V and 3 bases from J, leaving 10 bases between. Germline lookup yields CDR1 SGHAT and CDR2 FQNNGV. The CDR3 spans 14 residues. The chain's CDR3 is CASSSKAGGNTIYF. The CDR3 bases are TGTGCCAGCAGCTCGAAGGCAGGTGGAAACACCATATATTTT. The full variable domain, rest sourced from reference TRBV11-2 and TRBJ1-3, is EAGVAQSPRYKIIEKRQSVAFWCNPISGHATLYWYQQILGQGPKLLIQFQNNGVVDDSQLPKDRFSAERLKGVDSTLKIQPAKLEDSAVYLCASSSKAGGNTIYFGEGSWLTVV.

The chain is built from TRBV9 and TRBJ2-2; D is unresolved. This CDR3 is 16 amino acids long. The germline gives CDR1 SGDLS, CDR2 YYNGEE. V was clipped by 0 bases and J by 6 bases, with 15 bases between them. The CDR3 reads CASSVDPGGSAGELFF. The DNA for the CDR3 is TGTGCCAGCAGCGTAGACCCAGGTGGTTCCGCCGGGGAGCTGTTTTTT.

This chain links TRBV6-6 with TRBJ2-1; 8 bases fit TRBD2. Unmatched junction bases numbered 9, after V lost 6 bases and J lost 2 bases. Per the germline V gene, CDR1 is MNHNY and CDR2 is SVGAGI (reference sequence). The CDR3 runs 16 residues. In DNA, the CDR3 is TGTGCCAGCAGCCCGGGGGGGCCAGTCACCTACAATGAGCAGTTCTTC. This translates into CASSPGGPVTYNEQFF.

This clone was observed a handful of times. V and J are TRBV11-3 and TRBJ1-6; the match to TRBD1 covers 10 bases. The germline V gene has CDR1 SGHNT and CDR2 YENEEA. Germline trimming cut 4 bases from V and 0 bases from J; bases unmatched to any gene: 6. The CDR3 has 18 residues. In DNA form, the CDR3 reads TGTGCCAGCAGCTCCGGGACAGGGGTTAGCTCCTATAATTCACCCCTCCACTTT. Amino acids: CASSSGTGVSSYNSPLHF. The whole variable domain, remainder taken from reference TRBV11-3 and TRBJ1-6, is EAGVVQSPRYKIIEKKQPVAFWCNPISGHNTLYWYLQNLGQGPELLIRYENEEAVDDSQLPKDRFSAERLKGVDSTLKIQPAELGDSAVYLCASSSGTGVSSYNSPLHFGNGTRLTVT.

The chain is built from TRBV7-3 and TRBJ2-2; a possible D gene is TRBD2 (6 bases). This CDR3 contains 17 residues. Trimming removed 1 base from V and 3 bases from J, with 15 bases in between. Germline V lookup: CDR1 SGHTA, CDR2 FQGTGA. This CDR3 reads CASSLIASGADTGELFF. CDR3 in DNA: TGTGCCAGCAGCTTAATTGCGTCGGGAGCGGACACCGGGGAGCTGTTTTTT.

A single count supports this clone. The genes are TRBV19 and TRBJ2-5; D unclear. This CDR3 comprises 13 residues. CDR1 and CDR2 from the germline V gene are LNHDA and SQIVND (reference sequence). Trimming left V 3 bases short and J 9 bases short, with 14 bases between. CDR3 sequence reads: CASSIVAFEAQYF. CDR3 sequence (DNA): TGTGCCAGTAGTATTGTGGCCTTCGAGGCCCAGTACTTC.

This sequence joins TRBV13 and TRBJ2-2; the D gene is possibly TRBD1 (6 bases). The CDR3 spans 17 residues. CDR1 PRHDT and CDR2 FYEKMQ come from the germline V gene (reference sequence). V was clipped by 4 bases and J by 1 base, with 16 bases between them. Here the CDR3 DNA reads TGTGCCAGCAGCTCGAATAGGGCAGGGGAGAACACCGGGGAGCTGTTTTTT. This gives the protein CASSSNRAGENTGELFF.

The chain has TRBV12-5 and TRBJ2-7; no clear D gene. This CDR3 spans 10 amino acids. Per the germline V gene, CDR1 is LGHNT and CDR2 is FRNRAP. Trimming removed 6 bases from V and 3 bases from J, with 3 bases in between. This CDR3 reads CASGYYEQYF. The DNA for the CDR3 is TGTGCTAGTGGCTACTACGAGCAGTACTTC.

V and J are TRBV10-3 and TRBJ2-7; weak D call: TRBD1 (6 bases). The CDR3 totals 12 residues. Germline CDR1 reads ENHRY; CDR2 reads SYGVKD. Between the trimmed V and J ends, which lost 8 bases and 5 bases, there was a span of 13 bases. The CDR3 DNA is TGTGCCATCCAGGGGTTATACGACGAGCAGTACTTC. This sequence encodes CAIQGLYDEQYF.

This chain joins TRBV4-3 and TRBJ2-1; 7 bases are a match to TRBD2. Trimming at V came to 1 base and at J to 5 bases, leaving 8 bases not matched to a gene. The CDR3 consists of 16 residues. Germline V gene lookup returns CDR1 LGHNA and CDR2 YSLEER. The DNA of the CDR3 is TGCGCCAGCAGCCAAGCTCCCCTTACTAGCGACAATGAGCAGTTCTTC. As protein: CASSQAPLTSDNEQFF.

The chain combines TRBV9 with TRBJ2-7; D possibly corresponds to TRBD2 (6 bases). The CDR3 runs 15 residues. V lost 0 bases, J lost 3 bases, and 13 bases lay in between. Germline CDR1 is SGDLS and CDR2 is YYNGEE. The CDR3 bases are TGTGCCAGCAGCGTAGCCGCGGGGTTGGGCTACGAGCAGTACTTC. This sequence encodes CASSVAAGLGYEQYF.

J is TRBJ2-5 and V is TRBV18, with 8 bases lining up with TRBD2. There are 14 residues in the CDR3. The J segment lost 1 base and the V segment lost 5 bases, leaving 3 bases of the junction unmatched. The germline CDR1 and CDR2 sequences are KGHSH and LQKENI. The CDR3: CASSTGLAQETQYF. CDR3 DNA sequence: TGTGCCAGCTCAACTGGACTAGCCCAAGAGACCCAGTACTTC.

This chain connects TRBV4-2 to TRBJ1-1; D gene uncertain. Trimming stripped 6 bases from V and 1 base from J, with 6 bases between. CDR3 length: 12 amino acids. Germline assignment: CDR1 LGHNA and CDR2 YNFKEQ. The CDR3 here is CASREGNTEAFF. As DNA, the CDR3 is TGTGCCAGCAGGGAGGGGAACACTGAAGCTTTCTTT.

The CDR3 here is CASSLSNEQFF. CDR3 nucleotides: TGTGCCAGCAGCTTGAGCAATGAGCAGTTCTTC. The genes are TRBV9 and TRBJ2-1; D is ambiguous. Germline CDR1 reads SGDLS; CDR2 reads YYNGEE. The CDR3 has 11 amino acids. V dropped 4 bases and J dropped 6 bases, with 5 bases sitting between them.

This clone is a singleton in its sample. The CDR3 here is CASSFGQGSQYF. DNA for the CDR3: TGTGCCAGCAGCTTTGGACAGGGGTCGCAGTACTTC. V is TRBV5-6 and J is TRBJ2-5, with TRBD1 matching over 9 bases. V was clipped by 2 bases and J by 11 bases; unmatched bases: 4. CDR1 SGHDT and CDR2 YYEEEE come from the germline V gene. There are 12 residues in the CDR3.

The chain carries TRBV28 and TRBJ2-1, with 8 nucleotides matching TRBD1. The CDR3 sequence is 12 residues long. Germline lookup yields CDR1 MDHEN and CDR2 SYDVKM. CDR3 residues: CVSQGADNEQFF. Here the CDR3 DNA reads TGTGTGAGCCAGGGGGCCGACAATGAGCAGTTCTTC. Full variable domain (outside the CDR3, taken from reference TRBV28 and TRBJ2-1): DVKVTQSSRYLVKRTGEKVFLECVQDMDHENMFWYRQDPGLGLRLIYFSYDVKMKEKGDIPEGYSVSREKKERFSLILESASTNQTSMYLCVSQGADNEQFFGPGTRLTVL.

Only a few counts were recorded for this clone. The V call is TRBV19, the J call TRBJ2-2; D not resolved. Deletions cut 3 bases from V and 0 bases from J, with 8 bases between. This CDR3 spans 15 amino acids. Germline V gene lookup returns CDR1 LNHDA and CDR2 SQIVND (reference sequence). The CDR3 DNA reads TGTGCCAGTAGTATGGTGGCTTCGAACACCGGGGAGCTGTTTTTT. Protein: CASSMVASNTGELFF.

V is TRBV18 and J is TRBJ2-3, with a weak D call TRBD2 (5 bases). This CDR3 contains 17 residues. The germline V gene encodes CDR1 KGHSH and CDR2 LQKENI. V was pared by 3 bases and J by 2 bases, with 18 bases between. The CDR3 protein is CASSPVIGVQYTDTQYF. The CDR3 DNA follows: TGTGCCAGCTCACCGGTCATCGGGGTACAGTACACAGATACGCAGTATTTT.

This clone was counted a single time. The chain links TRBV29-1 to TRBJ2-6, with a possible D match to TRBD1 (5 bases). CDR3 length: 18 residues. Per germline, CDR1 SQVTM and CDR2 ANQGSEA. Trimming took 4 bases from V and 0 from J, leaving 19 bases between them. CDR3 in amino acids: CSVGIGQGSHSGANVLTF. CDR3 sequence (DNA): TGCAGCGTTGGAATAGGCCAGGGATCCCACTCTGGGGCCAACGTCCTGACTTTC.

J is TRBJ2-1 and V is TRBV29-1; D might be TRBD1 (5 bases). The CDR3 contains 12 residues. Germline CDR1 reads SQVTM; CDR2 reads ANQGSEA. V gave up 3 bases and J gave up 4 bases, with 7 bases separating them. CDR3 loop: CSVEKGYNEQFF. DNA for the CDR3: TGCAGCGTTGAGAAGGGGTACAATGAGCAGTTCTTC.

The rearrangement links TRBV5-8 to TRBJ1-1, with 9 bases fitting TRBD1. There are 17 residues in the CDR3. V lost 2 bases and J lost 0; bases outside the gene matches: 8. Per the germline V gene, CDR1 is SGHTS and CDR2 is YDEGEE. CDR3 nucleotide sequence: TGTGCCAGCAGCTTTTGGGACAGGGTGCCGATGAACACTGAAGCTTTCTTT. Translating it yields CASSFWDRVPMNTEAFF. The full variable domain, with the rest looked up from reference TRBV5-8 and TRBJ1-1, is EAGVTQSPTHLIKTRGQQATLRCSPISGHTSVYWYQQALGLGLQFLLWYDEGEERNRGNFPPRFSGRQFPNYSSELNVNALELEDSALYLCASSFWDRVPMNTEAFFGQGTRLTVV.

CDR3 sequence reads: CASSQDPSSGEGEKLFF. The CDR3 DNA reads TGCGCCAGCAGCCAAGATCCCTCTTCGGGGGAGGGTGAAAAACTGTTTTTT. The rearrangement joins TRBV4-3 to TRBJ1-4; perhaps TRBD1 as D (5 bases). From germline, CDR1 is LGHNA and CDR2 YSLEER. V lost 0 bases to trimming and J lost 7 bases, with 18 bases between them. The CDR3 runs 17 residues.